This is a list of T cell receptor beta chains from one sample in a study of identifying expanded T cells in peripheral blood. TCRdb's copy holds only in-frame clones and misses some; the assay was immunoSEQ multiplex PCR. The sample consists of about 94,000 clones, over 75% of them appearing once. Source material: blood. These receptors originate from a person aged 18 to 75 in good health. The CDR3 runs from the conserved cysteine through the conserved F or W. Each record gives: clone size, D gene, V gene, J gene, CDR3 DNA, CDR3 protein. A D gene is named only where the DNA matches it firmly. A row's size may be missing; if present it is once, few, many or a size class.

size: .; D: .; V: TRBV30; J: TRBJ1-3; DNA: TGTGCCTGGAGCGATCGACAGTTCTCTGGAAACACCATATATTTT; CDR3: CAWSDRQFSGNTIYF
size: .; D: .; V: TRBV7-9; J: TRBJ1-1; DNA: TGTGCCAGCAGCCGTCCTATGGGACCGCTGAACACTGAAGCTTTCTTT; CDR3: CASSRPMGPLNTEAFF
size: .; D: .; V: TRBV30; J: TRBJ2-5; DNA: TGTGCCTGGAGTGTAGGATCGGGGCCCAGTAGAGAGACCCAGTACTTC; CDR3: CAWSVGSGPSRETQYF
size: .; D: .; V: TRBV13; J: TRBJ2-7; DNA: TGTGCCAGCAGCTTATTCGGGGACCCCTACGAGCAGTACTTC; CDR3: CASSLFGDPYEQYF
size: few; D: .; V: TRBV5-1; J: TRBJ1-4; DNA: TGCGCCAGCAGCAGGGGGGGAACTAATGAAAAACTGTTTTTT; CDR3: CASSRGGTNEKLFF
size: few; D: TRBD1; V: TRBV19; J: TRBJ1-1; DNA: TGTGCCAGTAGTGTCAACAGGGGCACTGAAGCTTTCTTT; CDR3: CASSVNRGTEAFF
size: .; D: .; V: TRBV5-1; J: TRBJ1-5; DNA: TGCGCCAGCAGCTTGGAGGTAGATCAGCCCCAGCATTTT; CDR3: CASSLEVDQPQHF
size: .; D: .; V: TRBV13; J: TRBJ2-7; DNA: TGTGCCAGCAGCTCCACCAAAATTACAGGGACCGCTTACGAGCAGTACTTC; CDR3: CASSSTKITGTAYEQYF
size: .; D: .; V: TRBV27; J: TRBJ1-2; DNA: TGTGCCAGCAGTTTAAGGCAGAACGAGCCTCCTCTAGCTAACTATGGCTACACCTTC; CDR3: CASSLRQNEPPLANYGYTF
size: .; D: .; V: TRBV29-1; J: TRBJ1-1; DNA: TGCAGCGTTGAAAGGCAAGGGGCTGAAGCTTTCTTT; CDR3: CSVERQGAEAFF
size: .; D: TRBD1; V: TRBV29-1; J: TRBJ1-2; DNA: TGCAGCGTTATCGACAGGGGTAACTATGGCTACACCTTC; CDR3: CSVIDRGNYGYTF
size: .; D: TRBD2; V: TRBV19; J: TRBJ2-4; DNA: TGTGCCAGTAGTACCCGACTAGCGGACATTCAGTACTTC; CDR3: CASSTRLADIQYF
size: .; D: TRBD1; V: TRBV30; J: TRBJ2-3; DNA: TGTGCCTGGAGTGTAGGGACAGGGAACACAGATACGCAGTATTTT; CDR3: CAWSVGTGNTDTQYF
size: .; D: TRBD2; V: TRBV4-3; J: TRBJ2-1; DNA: TGCGCCAGCAGCCAAGCCTTAGCGGGAGGGCCCAGCAATGAGCAGTTCTTC; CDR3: CASSQALAGGPSNEQFF
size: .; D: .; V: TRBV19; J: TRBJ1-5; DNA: .; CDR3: CASTSGPGKGNQPQHF
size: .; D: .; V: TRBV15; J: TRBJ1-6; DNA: TGTGCCACCAGCACCCCCCAAGGGGAATCACCCCTCCACTTT; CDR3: CATSTPQGESPLHF
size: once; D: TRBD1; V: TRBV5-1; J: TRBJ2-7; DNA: TGCGCCAGCAGCTTGGGCCAGGGGGACGAGCAGTACTTC; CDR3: CASSLGQGDEQYF
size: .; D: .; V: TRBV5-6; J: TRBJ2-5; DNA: TGTGCCAGCCACTGGGGGGCAGGGGAGACCCAGTACTTC; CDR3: CASHWGAGETQYF
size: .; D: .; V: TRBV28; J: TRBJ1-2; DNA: TGTGCCAGCGGAACCGGGACAAATAACTATGGCTACACCTTC; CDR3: CASGTGTNNYGYTF
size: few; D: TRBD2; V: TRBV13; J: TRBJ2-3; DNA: TGTGCCAGCAGCCCCCGGGACGGGGACTCTGGGAGGGCATTTGGCACAGATACGCAGTATTTT; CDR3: CASSPRDGDSGRAFGTDTQYF
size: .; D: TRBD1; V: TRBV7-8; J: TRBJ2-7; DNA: TGTGCCAGCAGCTGGGGACAGGGCGGGATGGAGCAGTACTTC; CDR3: CASSWGQGGMEQYF
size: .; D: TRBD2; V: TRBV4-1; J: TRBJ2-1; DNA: TGCGCCAGCAGTCCGTGGGCTAGCGGGAGCGGAAGTGAGCAGTTCTTC; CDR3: CASSPWASGSGSEQFF